A single sample gave rise to the 28 T cell receptor beta chains below, sequenced in a study of T cell repertoires in breast cancer. During the second nested PCR, blocking oligonucleotides suppressed genes that were not paired. MiXCR, applied by TCRdb to the emulsion pairing reads, yields one record per CDR3 protein. The sample has about 570 distinct CDR3 sequences, roughly 49% seen once. The expanded emulsion RT-PCR method captured paired alpha and beta chains from CD8+ T cells. The sample taken for sequencing was CD8+ T cells. The receptors derive from a pool of human donors with breast cancer or a healthy control (not recorded which).

This clonotype is large (0.1 to 1%) by share. The V and J genes are TRBV7-6 and TRBJ2-1; TRBD2 might be the D (6 bases). Looked up from germline, CDR1 is SGHVS and CDR2 is FNYEAQ. The V and J ends lost 4 bases and 8 bases respectively, with 15 bases between them. This CDR3 comprises 14 residues. The CDR3 sequence: CASSSEGQLDEQFF. DNA of the CDR3: TGTGCCAGCAGCTCGGAGGGCCAGCTTGATGAGCAGTTCTTC.

This clonotype appeared a few times. This chain links TRBV7-9 with TRBJ1-6, with D maybe TRBD1 (5 bases). Deletions cut 3 bases from V and 7 bases from J, with 13 bases between. The CDR3 consists of 15 residues. The germline V gene encodes CDR1 SEHNR and CDR2 FQNEAQ (reference sequence). The CDR3 is CASSFTGTTNSPLHF. In nucleotides, the CDR3 is TGTGCCAGCAGCTTTACAGGAACCACAAATTCACCCCTCCACTTT.

A note on this clonotype: The conserved phenylalanine or tryptophan is not found at the CDR3 terminus, so this likely reflects a read error. The limits of the CDR3 on the DNA are not certain, so only TCRdb's listed CDR3 is given. The rearrangement joins TRBV7-3 to TRBJ1-2; no check of the table's D call, TRBD1, against the DNA was made. Ends included, the CDR3 has 13 residues. The germline V gene encodes CDR1 SGHTA and CDR2 FQGTGA. The CDR3 sequence: CASSLNGGEGDTV.

A note on this clonotype: Since the CDR3 does not end with the conserved phenylalanine or tryptophan, this likely comes from a read error. Because the CDR3's place on the DNA is in doubt, the DNA is left out and the CDR3 is given as listed by TCRdb. The CDR3 is CASSERGLQETQDG. V and J are TRBV12-3 or TRBV12-4 and TRBJ2-5; no check of the table's D call, TRBD1, against the DNA was made. Both ends counted, the CDR3 spans 14 residues.

This clonotype was found a few times. V gene TRBV6-5 combines with J gene TRBJ2-3; D not certain. V gave up 5 bases and J gave up 1 base, with 7 bases separating them. The germline V gene has CDR1 MNHEY and CDR2 SVGAGI. The CDR3 has 13 residues. The CDR3 sequence: CASSGEGTDTQYF. CDR3 DNA: TGTGCCAGCAGTGGTGAGGGCACAGATACGCAGTATTTT.

The V gene is TRBV7-6, the J gene TRBJ2-1; 7 bases fit TRBD1. The CDR3 extends over 17 amino acids. The trim removed 4 bases at V and 5 bases at J, leaving 14 bases unmatched. CDR1 SGHVS and CDR2 FNYEAQ come from the germline V gene. In DNA, the CDR3 is TGTGCCAGCAGCTCCGATCCACGACAGGGATTAAACAATGAGCAGTTCTTC. Residues: CASSSDPRQGLNNEQFF. The whole variable domain, remainder taken from reference TRBV7-6 and TRBJ2-1, is GAGVSQSPRYKVTKRGQDVALRCDPISGHVSLYWYRQALGQGPEFLTYFNYEAQQDKSGLPNDRFSAERPEGSISTLTIQRTEQRDSAMYRCASSSDPRQGLNNEQFFGPGTRLTVL.

In this sample, this clonotype turned up a few times. The chain couples TRBV19 to TRBJ1-2; 7 bases match TRBD1. V dropped 5 bases and J dropped 7; count of bases not matched to a gene: 4. CDR1 LNHDA and CDR2 SQIVND come from the germline V gene (reference sequence). CDR3 size: 12 residues. In DNA form, the CDR3 reads TGTGCCAGTAGTCGACAGGGTCGTGGCTACACCTTC. This gives the protein CASSRQGRGYTF.

The V and J genes are TRBV7-2 and TRBJ1-6, with D unresolved. Trimming shortened V by 1 base and J by 18 bases, and 16 bases separated the two germline ends. CDR3 size: 13 residues. CDR1 and CDR2 (germline): SGHTA, FQGNSA. CDR3 in DNA: TGTGCCAGCAGCTTAGAGGGAGATTCACCACGCCACTTT. Amino acid sequence: CASSLEGDSPRHF.

The chain links TRBV6-1 to TRBJ2-1, with TRBD2 identical over 8 bases. CDR3 length: 14 residues. V shed 9 bases, J shed 5 bases, and the junction held 9 bases outside the gene matches. Germline values: CDR1 MNHNS, CDR2 SASEGT. The CDR3 DNA is TGTGCCAGAAACGGGAGGGAAAGTAACAATGAGCAGTTCTTC. Its translation is CARNGRESNNEQFF.

This clonotype was seen once. The chain couples TRBV6-6 to TRBJ2-1; 8 bases agree with TRBD2. In germline, CDR1 is MNHNY, CDR2 SVGAGI (reference sequence). With 7 bases clipped from V and 13 bases from J, the junction kept 15 bases outside the gene matches. This CDR3 is 14 amino acids long. The CDR3 DNA sequence: TGTGCCAGCAACGGGAGGGCCATTAACCATGCTCAGTTCTTC. Its protein is CASNGRAINHAQFF.

The chain combines TRBV7-3 with TRBJ2-3; D is uncertain. This CDR3 is 15 amino acids long. The ends were cut back, 0 bases at V and 6 bases at J, with 13 bases in the middle. Germline CDR1 is SGHTA and CDR2 is FQGTGA. In DNA form, the CDR3 reads TGTGCCAGCAGCTTAACGGGCAGTCTCGGGGATACGCAGTATTTT. Translating gives CASSLTGSLGDTQYF.

This clonotype was picked up a small number of times. The chain combines TRBV28 with TRBJ2-2; D might be TRBD2 (6 bases). Trimming removed 2 bases at V and 7 bases at J, with 11 bases between. CDR1 is MDHEN, CDR2 SYDVKM, per germline. The CDR3 is 14 amino acids. Here the CDR3 reads CASSLGGLGGELFF. CDR3 sequence (DNA): TGTGCCAGCAGTTTAGGAGGGCTTGGCGGGGAGCTGTTTTTT.

This clonotype was found many times. A read error may account for a junction end that differs from germline. The rearrangement joins TRBV7-2 to TRBJ1-5; 7 nucleotides agree with TRBD1. Germline V gene data show CDR1 as SGHTA and CDR2 as FQGNSA. This CDR3 contains 14 residues. CDR3 in amino acids: CAGSRQGSNQPQHF. The CDR3 DNA follows: TGTGCCGGCAGCCGACAGGGCAGCAATCAGCCCCAGCATTTT.

Notes on this clonotype: A read error is possible here, since a much larger clone lies one base away. The rearrangement joins TRBV6-6 to TRBJ2-3; TRBD2 aligns across 13 bases. The CDR3 spans 17 residues. Germline values: CDR1 MNHNY, CDR2 SVGAGI (reference sequence). The CDR3 loop is CASRLGTSGMGTDTLYF. CDR3 coding DNA: TGTGCCAGCAGGTTGGGGACTAGCGGGATGGGGACAGATACGCTGTATTTT.

By share of the sample, this clonotype is hyperexpanded (1% or more). In DNA, the CDR3 is TGTGCCAGCAGCGCCCTGACGGCTAATGAAAAACTGTTTTTT. It yields the protein CASSALTANEKLFF. The rearrangement uses TRBV7-6 and TRBJ1-4, with D unresolved. With 5 bases removed from V and 3 bases from J, the gap between germline ends came to 10 bases. Per germline, CDR1 SGHVS and CDR2 FNYEAQ. This CDR3 region has 14 residues.

This chain connects TRBV7-2 to TRBJ2-7; possibly TRBD1 for D (5 bases). Trimming took off 6 bases at V and 5 bases at J, with 14 bases between the two ends. The CDR3 extends over 13 amino acids. CDR1 is SGHTA and CDR2 is FQGNSA in the germline V gene. The CDR3 loop reads CASRTRKGDEQYF. CDR3 coding DNA: TGTGCCAGCAGAACCCGGAAAGGGGACGAGCAGTACTTC.

Points on this clonotype: The CDR3 ends on some other residue instead of the conserved phenylalanine or tryptophan, so this is likely a read error. No DNA is shown, since the ends of the CDR3 on it are uncertain; the CDR3 is the one TCRdb lists. The rearrangement uses TRBV7-2 and TRBJ2-1; the listed D gene, TRBD1, was not tested against the DNA. Germline lookup yields CDR1 SGHTA and CDR2 FQGNSA. Ends included, the CDR3 has 17 residues. CDR3 residues: CASSLVGGRNSYNEKFL.

There are a few counts of this clonotype. A much larger clone sits a single nucleotide away, making a read error possible. J is TRBJ2-7 and V is TRBV7-2; D call uncertain. Trimming cost V 1 base and J 1 base, with 5 bases left between them. The CDR3 covers 13 residues. Germline V CDR1 and CDR2: SGHTA, FQGNSA. CDR3 in amino acids: CASSLGASYEQYF. CDR3 nucleotides: TGTGCCAGCAGCTTAGGAGCGTCCTACGAGCAGTACTTC. The full variable domain, completed using reference TRBV7-2 and TRBJ2-7, is GAGVSQSPSNKVTEKGKDVELRCDPISGHTALYWYRQSLGQGLEFLIYFQGNSAPDKSGLPSDRFSAERTGGSVSTLTIQRTQQEDSAVYLCASSLGASYEQYFGPGTRLTVT.

This clonotype was picked up a small number of times. The rearrangement links TRBV7-2 to TRBJ1-2; D unclear. V lost 2 bases and J lost 7, with 11 bases in between. Germline CDR1 SGHTA, CDR2 FQGNSA. The CDR3 contains 13 residues. The CDR3 nucleotides read TGTGCCAGCAGCTTAATTAGGATAGGTGGCTACACCTTC. Amino acid sequence: CASSLIRIGGYTF.

The V and J genes are TRBV7-7 and TRBJ1-2; 7 bases map to TRBD1. The CDR3 is 13 amino acids. V was pared by 4 bases and J by 12 bases, with 11 bases of the junction left unmatched. Germline-derived CDR1 and CDR2 are SSHAT and FNYEAQ (reference sequence). The CDR3 coding sequence is TGTGCCAGCAGCTCAAACAGGGGCGAGGGCGACACCTTC. This gives the protein CASSSNRGEGDTF.

DNA for the CDR3: TGTGCCAGCAGTTTAGGAGTGCTTAGCGGGGAGCTGTTTTTT. Its protein is CASSLGVLSGELFF. V is TRBV28 and J is TRBJ2-2; D remains unclear. Germline V gene sequence: CDR1 MDHEN, CDR2 SYDVKM. This CDR3 has 14 amino acids. V was cut by 2 bases and J by 7 bases, with 11 bases left in between.

V is TRBV7-2 and J is TRBJ1-6; D is possibly TRBD1 (5 bases). CDR1 is SGHTA and CDR2 is FQGNSA in the germline V gene. The CDR3 consists of 15 residues. The V and J ends lost 2 bases and 5 bases respectively, with 10 bases between them. Here the CDR3 reads CASSLWGGNNSPLHF. The DNA of the CDR3 is TGTGCCAGCAGCTTATGGGGGGGGAATAATTCACCCCTCCACTTT.

The table lists this clonotype with a few counts. Because it lacks the conserved phenylalanine or tryptophan at the end, this CDR3 is likely a read error. The chain uses TRBV7-3 and TRBJ1-6; D ambiguous. V was pared by 0 bases and J by 7 bases, with 10 bases between. The CDR3 contains 15 residues. Germline-derived CDR1 and CDR2 are SGHTA and FQGTGA. The CDR3 coding sequence is TGTGCCAGCAGCTTAACTGAAGGAGGAAATTCACCCCTCCACGGG. This codes for CASSLTEGGNSPLHG.

A note on this clonotype: A read error may be the cause here, since a much bigger clone is one base away. This chain uses TRBV28 with TRBJ2-7; no firm D call. V was cut by 8 bases and J by 6 bases, with 14 bases left in between. Germline-derived CDR1 and CDR2 are MDHEN and SYDVKM. The CDR3 extends over 12 amino acids. The CDR3 spells CASLTQDGEQYF. CDR3 bases: TGTGCCAGCCTTACCCAAGACGGCGAGCAGTACTTC.

This clonotype turned up a few times. The rearrangement uses TRBV6-6 and TRBJ2-1, with a tentative D call TRBD1 (5 bases). The CDR3 is made up of 16 amino acids. Germline V gene sequence: CDR1 MNHNY, CDR2 SVGAGI (reference sequence). The V end lost 0 bases, the J end lost 2 bases, and 11 bases lay between the germline ends. The CDR3 coding sequence is TGTGCCAGCAGTTACTCGGCCAGGGAAGCCTACAATGAGCAGTTCTTC. Translation gives CASSYSAREAYNEQFF.

This rearrangement joins TRBV7-9 to TRBJ1-1, with 8 bases fitting TRBD1. The germline V gene has CDR1 SEHNR and CDR2 FQNEAQ (reference sequence). This CDR3 contains 16 residues. J lost 1 base, V lost 2 bases, and 6 bases had no gene match. The CDR3 loop is CASSLPRGRGNTEAFF. The CDR3 DNA reads TGTGCCAGCAGCTTACCCAGGGGGCGGGGGAACACTGAAGCTTTCTTT.

The chain employs TRBV7-9 and TRBJ2-7; 9 bases fit TRBD1. Per the germline V gene, CDR1 is SEHNR and CDR2 is FQNEAQ (reference sequence). Trimming cost V 5 bases and J 5 bases; bases outside gene matches: 13. The CDR3 extends over 16 amino acids. CDR3 DNA: TGTGCCAGCAGCCATCCGTCCAGGACAGGGGTCGACGAGCAGTACTTC. It yields the protein CASSHPSRTGVDEQYF.

This chain links TRBV7-2 with TRBJ2-3; no firm D call. CDR1 and CDR2 (germline): SGHTA, FQGNSA. V lost 2 bases and J lost 0, with 12 bases in between. This CDR3 region has 16 residues. The CDR3 coding sequence is TGTGCCAGCAGCTTATGGTCGGATGATAGCACAGATACGCAGTATTTT. The encoded protein is CASSLWSDDSTDTQYF.